The 20 T cell receptor beta chains below come from one sample, sequenced in a study of OX40 agonist ivuxolimab in advanced cancers. Assay: immunoSEQ multiplex PCR; the TCRdb copy retains only in-frame clones and omits some. Of 67,000 or so clones listed, 85% are singletons. The sequencing here drew on CD4+ or CD8+ T cells sorted from blood, taken in a trial of the OX40 agonist ivuxolimab. The receptor set was obtained from an adult with an advanced solid tumor such as melanoma, head and neck, liver or kidney cancer.

The rearrangement uses TRBV25-1 and TRBJ2-2, with 8 bases that match TRBD1. CDR3 size: 13 residues. CDR1 MGHDK and CDR2 SYGVNS come from the germline V gene. Unmatched junction bases numbered 4, after V lost 6 bases and J lost 7 bases. The CDR3 region has the DNA TGTGCCAGCAGCAGGGGGCTTGTCGGGGAGCTGTTTTTT. Residues: CASSRGLVGELFF.

The chain carries TRBV12-5 and TRBJ1-5; TRBD1 is a possible D gene (5 bases). CDR1 is LGHNT and CDR2 is FRNRAP in the germline V gene. V lost 1 base, J lost 4 bases, and 11 bases lay in between. The CDR3 has 15 residues. CDR3 region: CASGLDSRGNQPQHF. CDR3 DNA: TGTGCTAGTGGTTTGGATTCTCGGGGGAATCAGCCCCAGCATTTT.

V and J are TRBV5-1 and TRBJ2-5; the D is unclear. Germline CDR1 and CDR2: SGHRS and YFSETQ. V lost 0 bases and J lost 2, with 5 bases in between. This CDR3 region has 13 residues. CDR3 DNA sequence: TGCGCCAGCAGCTTGGCGGAGCAAGAGACCCAGTACTTC. Protein product: CASSLAEQETQYF.

This clone turned up a few times. The V gene is TRBV6-5, the J gene TRBJ1-2; D remains ambiguous. This CDR3 comprises 13 residues. Deletions cut 8 bases from V and 6 bases from J, with 16 bases between. Germline CDR1 reads MNHEY; CDR2 reads SVGAGI. CDR3 loop: CASSPRVQDGYTF. CDR3 sequence (DNA): TGTGCCAGCTCCCCGAGGGTTCAGGATGGCTACACCTTC.

This sequence joins TRBV11-1 and TRBJ2-1; 7 bases agree with TRBD2. The CDR3 extends over 12 amino acids. With V trimmed by 5 bases and J by 7 bases, 2 bases remained unmatched. Looked up from germline, CDR1 is SGHAT and CDR2 is FQDESV (reference sequence). The CDR3 here is CASSDSGNEQFF. The CDR3 DNA reads as TGTGCCAGCAGCGATAGCGGGAATGAGCAGTTCTTC.

The chain recombines TRBV28 with TRBJ2-5; TRBD1 aligns across 9 bases. The DNA end is more similar to TRBJ2-7, so the J call may be wrong. Germline loops: CDR1 MDHEN, CDR2 SYDVKM. CDR3 size: 15 residues. The CDR3 reads CASSFGTGFGYEQYF. CDR3 nucleotides: TGTGCCAGCAGTTTTGGGACAGGGTTTGGGTACGAGCAGTACTTC.

The gene calls are TRBV7-9 and TRBJ1-1, with D unresolved. V lost 3 bases and J lost 9, with 8 bases in between. The CDR3 covers 11 residues. Germline V lookup: CDR1 SEHNR, CDR2 FQNEAQ (reference sequence). CDR3 DNA sequence: TGTGCCAGCAGCTTTGAAGAGAAAGCTTTCTTT. Its protein product is CASSFEEKAFF.

The chain combines TRBV5-1 with TRBJ2-6; D is ambiguous. CDR1 is SGHRS, CDR2 YFSETQ, per germline. Trimming pared 1 base from V and 3 bases from J, leaving 8 bases between. The CDR3 runs to 15 residues. The CDR3 DNA reads as TGCGCCAGCAGCTTGTTTGGCTTTGGGGCCAACGTCCTGACTTTC. Protein product: CASSLFGFGANVLTF.

In DNA, the CDR3 is TGTGCCAGCAGCTTACGGTTTGCAGGGGAAGCTTTCTTT. Translation: CASSLRFAGEAFF. This chain connects TRBV7-2 to TRBJ1-1; possibly TRBD1 for D (5 bases). Germline CDR1 is SGHTA and CDR2 is FQGNSA. This CDR3 spans 13 amino acids. Trimming took off 2 bases at V and 8 bases at J, with 12 bases between the two ends.

CDR3 in amino acids: CASILQGVDNEQFF. The CDR3 bases are TGTGCCAGCATCTTGCAGGGTGTTGACAATGAGCAGTTCTTC. V is TRBV7-9 and J is TRBJ2-1; D possibly corresponds to TRBD1 (5 bases). Germline V gene lookup returns CDR1 SEHNR and CDR2 FQNEAQ (reference sequence). CDR3 length equals 14 residues. Trimming removed 7 bases at V and 5 bases at J, with 15 bases between.

The V call is TRBV5-4, the J call TRBJ2-2; 7 positions match TRBD1. Trimming took 6 bases from V and 2 from J; bases not matched to a gene: 7. Germline CDR1 SGHNT, CDR2 YYREEE (reference sequence). This CDR3 is 15 amino acids long. CDR3 amino acids: CASTTGQTNTGELFF. As DNA, the CDR3 is TGTGCCAGCACCACGGGACAGACAAACACCGGGGAGCTGTTTTTT.

A remark on this clone: Its ends do not fully match the called genes, so a read error is possible. The chain combines TRBV7-7 with TRBJ1-1; D uncertain. Germline V gives CDR1 SSHAT, CDR2 FNYEAQ (reference sequence). The CDR3 contains 13 residues. CDR3 nucleotides: TGTGCTAGCAGCTTGTCTGAGAACACTGAAGCTTTCTTT. This translates into CASSLSENTEAFF.

The chain couples TRBV4-1 to TRBJ1-5; maybe TRBD1 (5 bases). Germline CDR1 MGHRA, CDR2 YSYEKL. Deletions cut 4 bases from V and 3 bases from J, with 10 bases between. This CDR3 is 14 amino acids long. The CDR3 DNA follows: TGCGCCAGCAGCCCCCGACAGCTCAATCAGCCCCAGCATTTT. Translated, it gives CASSPRQLNQPQHF.

The rearrangement joins TRBV11-2 to TRBJ1-4; D may be TRBD1 (6 bases). The CDR3 sequence is 13 residues long. Germline V gives CDR1 SGHAT, CDR2 FQNNGV. V gave up 4 bases and J gave up 8 bases, with 11 bases separating them. This chain's CDR3 is CASSYGRGEKLFF. CDR3 in DNA: TGTGCCAGCAGCTACGGCAGGGGCGAAAAACTGTTTTTT.

This rearrangement joins TRBV7-2 to TRBJ1-1, with a weak D call TRBD1 (5 bases). The V end was cut by 1 base, the J end by 0 bases, with 6 bases between. The CDR3 has 14 amino acids. In germline, CDR1 is SGHTA, CDR2 FQGNSA. The CDR3 nucleotides are TGTGCCAGCAGCTTAGGACAGTTGAACACTGAAGCTTTCTTT. Its protein product is CASSLGQLNTEAFF.

This clone is labeled medium-sized. The chain is built from TRBV9 and TRBJ1-3; D call uncertain. CDR3 length equals 15 residues. Germline lookup yields CDR1 SGDLS and CDR2 YYNGEE. V was clipped by 1 base and J by 0 bases, with 8 bases between them. CDR3 sequence reads: CASSVLADSGNTIYF. CDR3 sequence (DNA): TGTGCCAGCAGCGTACTCGCGGACTCTGGAAACACCATATATTTT.

The chain links TRBV5-8 to TRBJ2-5; TRBD2 is a possible D gene (6 bases). The CDR3 loop spans 14 amino acids. Germline lookup yields CDR1 SGHTS and CDR2 YDEGEE. V lost 5 bases and J lost 2, with 13 bases in between. The CDR3 nucleotides read TGTGCCAGCAGTTCCATAGCGGAACAAGAGACCCAGTACTTC. It codes for CASSSIAEQETQYF. Using reference TRBV5-8 and TRBJ2-5 for the parts outside the CDR3, the full variable domain is EAGVTQSPTHLIKTRGQQATLRCSPISGHTSVYWYQQALGLGLQFLLWYDEGEERNRGNFPPRFSGRQFPNYSSELNVNALELEDSALYLCASSSIAEQETQYFGPGTRLLVL.

Here the CDR3 DNA reads TGTGCCATCAGTGAGTCTCGAGCGGGGGAAGAGACCCAGTACTTC. Translation: CAISESRAGEETQYF. The chain is built from TRBV10-3 and TRBJ2-5; 8 bases agree with TRBD2. The CDR3 runs to 15 residues. Germline loops: CDR1 ENHRY, CDR2 SYGVKD. Trimming at V came to 0 bases and at J to 3 bases, leaving 3 bases not matched to a gene.

A few counts support this clone. The chain recombines TRBV19 with TRBJ1-2; D is possibly TRBD1 (5 bases). V was shortened by 6 bases and J by 2 bases, with 16 bases between the two germline ends. CDR3 length: 15 residues. Germline loops: CDR1 LNHDA, CDR2 SQIVND (reference sequence). The DNA of the CDR3 is TGTGCCAGTAGCCCGGGCCGGACACGAAACTATGGCTACACCTTC. The encoded protein is CASSPGRTRNYGYTF. The full variable domain, its missing parts supplied by reference TRBV19 and TRBJ1-2, is DGGITQSPKYLFRKEGQNVTLSCEQNLNHDAMYWYRQDPGQGLRLIYYSQIVNDFQKGDIAEGYSVSREKKESFPLTVTSAQKNPTAFYLCASSPGRTRNYGYTFGSGTRLTVV.

The V and J genes are TRBV9 and TRBJ2-3; the D is unclear. The CDR3 sequence is 15 residues long. V lost 4 bases and J lost 0, with 12 bases in between. The germline CDR1 and CDR2 sequences are SGDLS and YYNGEE. The CDR3 DNA is TGTGCCAGCAGCACAGATAGTGGGAGCACAGATACGCAGTATTTT. Translated, it gives CASSTDSGSTDTQYF.